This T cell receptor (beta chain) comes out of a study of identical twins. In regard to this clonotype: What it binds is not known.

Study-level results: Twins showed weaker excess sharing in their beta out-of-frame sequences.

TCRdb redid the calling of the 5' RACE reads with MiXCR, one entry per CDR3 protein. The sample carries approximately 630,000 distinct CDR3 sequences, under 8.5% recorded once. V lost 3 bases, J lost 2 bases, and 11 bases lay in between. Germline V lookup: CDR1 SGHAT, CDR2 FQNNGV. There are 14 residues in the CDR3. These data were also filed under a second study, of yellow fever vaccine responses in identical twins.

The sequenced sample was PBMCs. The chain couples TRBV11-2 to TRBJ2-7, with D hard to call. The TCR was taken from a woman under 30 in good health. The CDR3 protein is CASSFRVKTYEQYF. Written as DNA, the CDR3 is TGTGCCAGCAGCTTTCGGGTCAAGACCTACGAGCAGTACTTC.